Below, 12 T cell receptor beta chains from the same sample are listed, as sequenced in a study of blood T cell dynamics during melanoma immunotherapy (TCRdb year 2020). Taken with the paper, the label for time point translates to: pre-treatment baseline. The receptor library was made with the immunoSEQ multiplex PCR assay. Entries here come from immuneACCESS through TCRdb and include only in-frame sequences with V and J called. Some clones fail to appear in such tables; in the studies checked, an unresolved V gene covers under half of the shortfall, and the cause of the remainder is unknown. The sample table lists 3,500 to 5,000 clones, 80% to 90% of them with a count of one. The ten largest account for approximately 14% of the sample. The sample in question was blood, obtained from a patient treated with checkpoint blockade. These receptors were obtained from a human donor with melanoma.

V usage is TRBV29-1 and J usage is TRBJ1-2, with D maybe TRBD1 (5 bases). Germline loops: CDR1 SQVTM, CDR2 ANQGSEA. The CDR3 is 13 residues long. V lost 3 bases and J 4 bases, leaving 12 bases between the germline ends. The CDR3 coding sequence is TGCAGCGTTGAGTCAGGGTTCCCCTATGGCTACACCTTC. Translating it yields CSVESGFPYGYTF. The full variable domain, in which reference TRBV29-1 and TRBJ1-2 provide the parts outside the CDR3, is SAVISQKPSRDICQRGTSLTIQCQVDSQVTMMFWYRQQPGQSLTLIATANQGSEATYESGFVIDKFPISRPNLTFSTLTVSNMSPEDSSIYLCSVESGFPYGYTFGSGTRLTVV.

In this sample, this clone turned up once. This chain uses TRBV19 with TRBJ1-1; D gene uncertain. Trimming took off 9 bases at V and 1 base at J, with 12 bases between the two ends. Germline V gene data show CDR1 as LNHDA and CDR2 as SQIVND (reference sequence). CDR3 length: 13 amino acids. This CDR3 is CASATPRNTEAFF. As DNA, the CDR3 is TGTGCCAGCGCGACACCCAGGAACACTGAAGCTTTCTTT.

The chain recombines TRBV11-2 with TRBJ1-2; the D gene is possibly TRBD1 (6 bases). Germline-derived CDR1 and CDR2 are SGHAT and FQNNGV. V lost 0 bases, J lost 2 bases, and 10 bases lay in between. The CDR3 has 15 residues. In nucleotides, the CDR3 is TGTGCCAGCAGCTTAGAGGGGGCGTCGAACTATGGCTACACCTTC. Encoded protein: CASSLEGASNYGYTF.

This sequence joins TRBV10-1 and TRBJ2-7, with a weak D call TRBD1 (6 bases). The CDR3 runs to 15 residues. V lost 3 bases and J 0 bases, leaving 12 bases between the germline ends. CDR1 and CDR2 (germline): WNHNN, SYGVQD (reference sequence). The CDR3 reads CASSDFSDSSYEQYF. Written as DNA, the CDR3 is TGCGCCAGCAGTGATTTTTCGGACAGCTCCTACGAGCAGTACTTC.

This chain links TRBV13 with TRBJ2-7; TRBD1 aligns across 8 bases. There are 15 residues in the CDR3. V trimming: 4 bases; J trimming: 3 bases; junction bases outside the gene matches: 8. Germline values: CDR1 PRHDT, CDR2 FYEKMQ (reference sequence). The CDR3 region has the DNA TGTGCCAGCAGCTCACAGGGGGGTCGTGACTACGAGCAGTACTTC. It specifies CASSSQGGRDYEQYF.

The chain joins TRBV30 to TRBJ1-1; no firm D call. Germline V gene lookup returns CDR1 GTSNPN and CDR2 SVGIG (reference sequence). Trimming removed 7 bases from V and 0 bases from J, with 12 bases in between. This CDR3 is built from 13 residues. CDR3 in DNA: TGTGCCTCAGGCGTACGGATGAACACTGAAGCTTTCTTT. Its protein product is CASGVRMNTEAFF.

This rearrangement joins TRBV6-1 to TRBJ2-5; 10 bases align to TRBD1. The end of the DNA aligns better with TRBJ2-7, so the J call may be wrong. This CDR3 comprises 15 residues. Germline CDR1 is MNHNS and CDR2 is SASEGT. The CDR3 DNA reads TGTGCCAGCAGAGATCCCCCGGGACAGGGGTACGAGCAGTACTTC. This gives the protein CASRDPPGQGYEQYF.

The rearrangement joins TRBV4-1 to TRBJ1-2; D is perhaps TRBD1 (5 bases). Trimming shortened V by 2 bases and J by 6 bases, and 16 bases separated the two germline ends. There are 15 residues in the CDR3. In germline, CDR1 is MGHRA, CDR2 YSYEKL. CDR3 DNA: TGCGCCAGCAGCCAACTGGGACTAGCCTTGGATGGCTACACCTTC. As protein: CASSQLGLALDGYTF.

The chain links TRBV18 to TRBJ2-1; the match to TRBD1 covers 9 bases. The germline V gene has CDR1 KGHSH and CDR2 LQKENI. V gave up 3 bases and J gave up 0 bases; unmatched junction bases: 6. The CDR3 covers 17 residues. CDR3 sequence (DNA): TGTGCCAGCTCACCCCAACGGGACAGGGCCTCCTACAATGAGCAGTTCTTC. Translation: CASSPQRDRASYNEQFF. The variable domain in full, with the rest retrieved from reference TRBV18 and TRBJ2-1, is NAGVMQNPRHLVRRRGQEARLRCSPMKGHSHVYWYRQLPEEGLKFMVYLQKENIIDESGMPKERFSAEFPKEGPSILRIQQVVRGDSAAYFCASSPQRDRASYNEQFFGPGTRLTVL.

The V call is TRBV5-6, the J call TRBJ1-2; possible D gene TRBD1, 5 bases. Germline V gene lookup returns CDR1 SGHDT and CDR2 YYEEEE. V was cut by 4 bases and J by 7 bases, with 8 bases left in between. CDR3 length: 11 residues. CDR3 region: CASSQGIGYTF. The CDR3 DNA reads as TGTGCCAGCAGCCAGGGAATTGGCTACACCTTC.

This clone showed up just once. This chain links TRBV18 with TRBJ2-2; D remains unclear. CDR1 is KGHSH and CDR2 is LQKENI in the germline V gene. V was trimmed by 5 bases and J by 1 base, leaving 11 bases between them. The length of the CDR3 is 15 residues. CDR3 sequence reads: CASSEAQRNTGELFF. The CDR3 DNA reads TGTGCCAGCTCAGAGGCACAGAGGAACACCGGGGAGCTGTTTTTT.

The CDR3 sequence is CASSFEGMWVETQYF. The CDR3 DNA follows: TGTGCCAGCAGCTTCGAGGGGATGTGGGTCGAGACCCAGTACTTC. This chain links TRBV7-2 with TRBJ2-5, with D perhaps matching TRBD1 or TRBD2 (5 bases each). The V end lost 3 bases, the J end lost 5 bases, and 16 bases lay between the germline ends. The germline V gene encodes CDR1 SGHTA and CDR2 FQGNSA. This CDR3 spans 15 amino acids.